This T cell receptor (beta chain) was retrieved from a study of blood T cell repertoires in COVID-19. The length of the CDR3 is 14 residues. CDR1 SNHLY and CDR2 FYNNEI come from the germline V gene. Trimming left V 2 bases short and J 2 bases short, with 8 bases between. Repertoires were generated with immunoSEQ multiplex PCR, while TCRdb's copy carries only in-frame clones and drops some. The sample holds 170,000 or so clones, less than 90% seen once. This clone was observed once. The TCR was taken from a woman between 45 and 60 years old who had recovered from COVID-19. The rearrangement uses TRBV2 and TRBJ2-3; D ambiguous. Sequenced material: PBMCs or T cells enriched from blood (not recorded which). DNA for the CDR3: TGTGCCAGCAGTGAATGGGCCCCCACAGATACGCAGTATTTT. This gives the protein CASSEWAPTDTQYF.